This T cell receptor (beta chain) is drawn from a study of cytomegalovirus exposure and HLA in healthy donors. PCR was performed using 60 Vbeta and 13 Jbeta primers. TCRdb keeps only in-frame clones here, not all; method: immunoSEQ multiplex PCR. Among some 110,000 clones, about four fifths were seen once, and the ten largest hold 22%. The V end was cut by 3 bases, the J end by 4 bases, with 7 bases between. This CDR3 spans 14 amino acids. Germline V CDR1 and CDR2: MNHEY, SMNVEV (reference sequence). This chain uses TRBV27 with TRBJ1-6, with a weak D call TRBD1 (6 bases). This receptor was identified in a man aged 25-40 years in good health and CMV-seropositive. What was sequenced was PBMCs. CDR3 amino acids: CASSLDRYNSPLHF. CDR3 sequence (DNA): TGTGCCAGCAGTTTGGACAGATATAATTCACCCCTCCACTTT.